These T cell receptor beta chains were read from a single sample in a study of CD8+CD57+ T cells in acquired aplastic anemia. TCRdb called the reads again in MiXCR, with one record for every CDR3 protein. The table records about 270,000 distinct CDR3 sequences, 55% to 65% of them present only once. Sequencing input: sorted CD4+, CD8+, or CD8+CD57+ T cells (not recorded which) from PBMCs. These receptors came from a human donor with severe aplastic anemia or a healthy control (not recorded which). CDR3s include the opening cysteine and the closing phenylalanine or tryptophan. D genes are given only for firm matches. The listing skips clone size in some rows; elsewhere it reads once, few, many or a size class.

clone size	D gene	J gene	V gene	CDR3 DNA	CDR3 protein
many	TRBD1	TRBJ2-7	TRBV7-8	TGTGCCAGCAGCCCGAGGACAGGGTCCTACGAGCAGTACTTC	CASSPRTGSYEQYF
many	NA	TRBJ1-1	TRBV6-5	TGTGCCAGCAGTTACCGGGGAATCCGGGGAGGGACTGAAGCTTTCTTT	CASSYRGIRGGTEAFF
NA	NA	TRBJ2-1	TRBV19	TGTGCCAGTAGTGGCCAGAGAAGGGCCGGCGAGCAGTTCTTC	CASSGQRRAGEQFF
NA	NA	TRBJ1-5	TRBV2	TGTGCCAGCAGTGAACGGCAGAATCAGCCCCAGCATTTT	CASSERQNQPQHF
many	NA	TRBJ1-3	TRBV6-5	TGTGCCAGCAGTTACTCGAGGGTGGGAATGAGTGGAAACACCATATATTTT	CASSYSRVGMSGNTIYF
NA	TRBD1	TRBJ2-7	TRBV7-6	TGTGCCAGCAGCCCCACGGGGACAGGGAGGATCGAGCAGTACTTC	CASSPTGTGRIEQYF
few	NA	TRBJ2-7	TRBV7-6	TGTGCCAGCAGTCTTAACGGAGGGGCGCCTACCGAGCAGTACTTC	CASSLNGGAPTEQYF
NA	TRBD1	TRBJ2-7	TRBV6-6	TGTGCCAGCAGTTCTTGGACAGGGAAAGACGAGCAGTACTTC	CASSSWTGKDEQYF
many	TRBD2	TRBJ2-2	TRBV5-1	TGCGCCAGCAGCCCGGAGAGGGGACTAGCCACACCCGGGGAGCTGTTTTTT	CASSPERGLATPGELFF
NA	NA	TRBJ2-1	TRBV7-8	TGTGCCAGCAGCTTAGGATCAGGGATTGGCAATGAGCAGTTCTTC	CASSLGSGIGNEQFF
NA	NA	TRBJ2-1	TRBV4-3	TGCGCCAGCAGCCAAGATGCGCGGGGAACCAATGAGCAGTTCTTC	CASSQDARGTNEQFF
NA	NA	TRBJ1-1	TRBV20-1	TGCAGTGCTAGCTCGTACAGGGTCCCTGAAGCTTTCTTT	CSASSYRVPEAFF
once	NA	TRBJ2-3	TRBV20-1	TGCAGTGCTAGCGCCACAGATACGCAGTATTTT	CSASATDTQYF
many	NA	TRBJ1-5	TRBV28	TGTGCCAGCAGTTTTACCCTCCAGCCCCAGCATTTT	CASSFTLQPQHF
NA	NA	TRBJ2-7	TRBV7-2	TGTGCCAGCAGCTTAGAACGGGAGAGGTATTGCGAGCAGTACTTC	CASSLERERYCEQYF
few	NA	TRBJ1-1	TRBV10-1	TGCGCCAGCAGGAGGACACTAGGAGGCACTGAAGCTTTCTTT	CASRRTLGGTEAFF
NA	NA	TRBJ2-7	TRBV10-1	TGCGCCAGCAGCCCCGCGGGGCGCTACGAGCAGTACTTC	CASSPAGRYEQYF
NA	NA	TRBJ1-1	TRBV6-1	TGTGCCAGCAACGGACCGACTGAAGCTTTCTTT	CASNGPTEAFF
NA	NA	TRBJ1-2	TRBV20-1	TGCAGTGCTAGGGACAGTTCCCGGGGGCGATATGGCTACACCTTC	CSARDSSRGRYGYTF
NA	NA	TRBJ2-7	TRBV2	TGTGCCAGCAAATCAGAGCGCAGTGTCTACGAGCAGTACTTC	CASKSERSVYEQYF
many	NA	TRBJ1-2	TRBV6-1	TGTGCCAGCAGTGAAGAGATCCTTTCCTATGGCTACACCTTC	CASSEEILSYGYTF
NA	NA	TRBJ2-7	TRBV12-3/TRBV12-4	TGTGCCAGCAGGCAGGACTTATCCCCCCCCTACGAGCAGTACTTC	CASRQDLSPPYEQYF
few	NA	TRBJ1-3	TRBV10-3	TGTGCCATCAGTGAGAGCAGCGAGTGGGGCACCATATATTTT	CAISESSEWGTIYF
NA	TRBD1	TRBJ1-6	TRBV6-1	TGTGCCAGCAGTGAAATAGGGACAGGGGGCTATTCACCCCTCCACTTT	CASSEIGTGGYSPLHF
many	NA	TRBJ1-1	TRBV2	TGTGCCAGCAGAGAATCAGGTTACACTGAAGCTTTCTTT	CASRESGYTEAFF
NA	NA	TRBJ2-1	TRBV4-1	TGCGCCAGCAGCCAAGATACAGGGATTGTTGAGCAGTTCTTC	CASSQDTGIVEQFF
NA	NA	TRBJ2-7	TRBV4-1	TGTGCCAGCAGCCCTTTAAGCAAGGGGGAGCAGTACTTC	CASSPLSKGEQYF
NA	NA	TRBJ1-3	TRBV9	TGTGCCAGCAGCGTAGCGAACGTGGGTTCGTACTCTGGAAACACCATATATTTT	CASSVANVGSYSGNTIYF
NA	NA	TRBJ1-1	TRBV25-1	TGTGCCAGCAGGACCGGGACGAGGAACACTGAAGCTTTCTTT	CASRTGTRNTEAFF
NA	TRBD2	TRBJ2-7	TRBV7-9	TGTGCCAGCAGCATTAACGGGGGGTCGACCTACGAGCAGTACTTC	CASSINGGSTYEQYF
NA	NA	TRBJ2-7	TRBV12-3/TRBV12-4	TGTGCCAGCAGTTTAACTCGGAGGGGGGAGCAGTACTTC	CASSLTRRGEQYF
NA	NA	TRBJ2-6	TRBV9	TGTGCCAGCAGCACAACGCCGGGCTCTGGGGCCAACGTCCTGACTTTC	CASSTTPGSGANVLTF
many	NA	TRBJ1-2	TRBV5-1	TGCGCCAGCAGCACACCACAGGGTAACTATGGCTACACCTTC	CASSTPQGNYGYTF
NA	TRBD1	TRBJ1-6	TRBV7-9	TGTGCCAGCAGCTTCGACAGGGATTCCTATAATTCACCCCTCCACTTT	CASSFDRDSYNSPLHF
many	TRBD1	TRBJ2-5	TRBV14	TGTGCCAGCAGCCAGCGGACAGGTCGAGAGACCCAGTACTTC	CASSQRTGRETQYF
many	NA	TRBJ1-3	TRBV12-5	TGTGCTAGTGGTGGGAGCAACTCTGGAAACACCATATATTTT	CASGGSNSGNTIYF
NA	TRBD1	TRBJ1-5	TRBV15	TGTGCCACCAGCACGGTCGGACAGGGCCTAAGCAATCAGCCCCAGCATTTT	CATSTVGQGLSNQPQHF
NA	NA	TRBJ2-1	TRBV5-5	TGTGCCAGCAGCTTGGTGGGCAGGGCCAATGAGCAGTTCTTC	CASSLVGRANEQFF
NA	NA	TRBJ1-1	TRBV2	TGTGCCAGCAGGGAACCGGGACTTGAAGCTTTCTTT	CASREPGLEAFF
once	NA	TRBJ2-1	TRBV2	TGTGCCAGCAGTGAAAGCCGGAAACCCCATGAGCAGTTCTTC	CASSESRKPHEQFF
once	TRBD1	TRBJ2-1	TRBV15	TGTGCCACCAGCAGCCAAGAGGGACAGGGGGCCAATGAGCAGTTCTTC	CATSSQEGQGANEQFF
many	NA	TRBJ2-7	TRBV3-1	TGTGCCAGCAGCCAGACAGGTAGCGGGCCCTACGAGCAGTACTTC	CASSQTGSGPYEQYF
NA	NA	TRBJ1-5	TRBV10-3	TGTGCCATCAGTGAGTCGACTGAGCACAAGCATTTT	CAISESTEHKHF
many	NA	TRBJ1-2	TRBV20-1	TGCAGTGCTAGAGATGGGAGCCTCTATGGCTACACCTTC	CSARDGSLYGYTF
NA	NA	TRBJ2-7	TRBV20-1	TGCAGTGCTAATCATCGACTGGCCTACGAGCAGTACTTC	CSANHRLAYEQYF
NA	TRBD1	TRBJ1-1	TRBV7-3	TGTGCCAGCGGACAGACAGGGAGGACTGAAGCTTTCTTT	CASGQTGRTEAFF
many	NA	TRBJ2-5	TRBV6-5	TGTGCCAGCAGTTACTCGATCCTACAAGAGACCCAGTACTTC	CASSYSILQETQYF
NA	NA	TRBJ1-1	TRBV7-9	TGTGCCAGCAGCTTAGCGGGCCCGGGGGGCACTGAAGCTTTCTTT	CASSLAGPGGTEAFF